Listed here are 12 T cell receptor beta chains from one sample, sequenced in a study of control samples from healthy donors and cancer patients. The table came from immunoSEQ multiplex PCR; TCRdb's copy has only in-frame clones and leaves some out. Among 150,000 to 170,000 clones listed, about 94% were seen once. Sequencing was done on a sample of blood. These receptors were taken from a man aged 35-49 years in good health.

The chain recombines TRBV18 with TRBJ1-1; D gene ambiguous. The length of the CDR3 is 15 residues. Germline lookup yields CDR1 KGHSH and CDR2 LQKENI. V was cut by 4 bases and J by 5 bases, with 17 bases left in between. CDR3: CASSLGPSGGTEAFF. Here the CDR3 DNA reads TGTGCCAGCTCACTTGGACCCTCGGGAGGGACTGAAGCTTTCTTT.

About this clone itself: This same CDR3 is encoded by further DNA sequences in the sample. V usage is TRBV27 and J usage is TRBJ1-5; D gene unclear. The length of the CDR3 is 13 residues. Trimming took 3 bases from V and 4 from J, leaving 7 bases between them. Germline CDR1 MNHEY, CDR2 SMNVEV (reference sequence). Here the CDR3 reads CASSLSGNQPQHF. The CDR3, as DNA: TGTGCCAGCAGTTTGTCGGGGAATCAGCCCCAGCATTTT.

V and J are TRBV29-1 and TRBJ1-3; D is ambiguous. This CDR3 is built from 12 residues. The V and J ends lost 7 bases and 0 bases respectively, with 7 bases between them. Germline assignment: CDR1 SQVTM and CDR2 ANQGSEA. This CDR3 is CSATVSGNTIYF. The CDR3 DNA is TGCAGCGCCACAGTCTCTGGAAACACCATATATTTT.

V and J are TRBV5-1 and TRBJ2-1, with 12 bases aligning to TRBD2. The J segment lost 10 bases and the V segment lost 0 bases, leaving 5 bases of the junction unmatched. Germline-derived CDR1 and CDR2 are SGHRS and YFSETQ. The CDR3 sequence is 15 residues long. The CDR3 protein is CASSLASGGAGEQFF. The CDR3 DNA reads TGCGCCAGCAGCTTGGCTAGCGGGGGGGCAGGCGAGCAGTTCTTC.

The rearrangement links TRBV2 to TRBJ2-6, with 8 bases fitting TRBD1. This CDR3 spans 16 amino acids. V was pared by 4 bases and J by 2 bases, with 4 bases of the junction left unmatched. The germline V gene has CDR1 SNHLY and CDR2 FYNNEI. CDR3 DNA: TGTGCCAGCAGTGGACAGGGGAGCACTGGGGCCAACGTCCTGACTTTC. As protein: CASSGQGSTGANVLTF.

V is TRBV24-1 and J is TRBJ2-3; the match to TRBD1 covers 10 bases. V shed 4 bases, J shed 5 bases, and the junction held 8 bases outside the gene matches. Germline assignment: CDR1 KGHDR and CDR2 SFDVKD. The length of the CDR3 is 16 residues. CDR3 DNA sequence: TGTGCCACCAGTGACAACGACAGGGGGCGCCAAGATACGCAGTATTTT. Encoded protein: CATSDNDRGRQDTQYF.

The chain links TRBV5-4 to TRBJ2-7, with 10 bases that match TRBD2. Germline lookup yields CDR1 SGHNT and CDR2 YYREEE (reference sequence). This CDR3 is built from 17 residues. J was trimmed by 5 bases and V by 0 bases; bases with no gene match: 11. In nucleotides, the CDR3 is TGTGCCAGCAGCTTGGTGAGCCTAGCGGGGGTTCCTCACGAGCAGTACTTC. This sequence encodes CASSLVSLAGVPHEQYF.

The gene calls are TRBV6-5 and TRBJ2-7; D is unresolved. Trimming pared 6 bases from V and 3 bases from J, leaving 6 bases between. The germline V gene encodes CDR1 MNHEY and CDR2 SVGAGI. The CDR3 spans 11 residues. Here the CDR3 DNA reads TGTGCCAGCAGAGACAACTACGAGCAGTACTTC. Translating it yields CASRDNYEQYF.

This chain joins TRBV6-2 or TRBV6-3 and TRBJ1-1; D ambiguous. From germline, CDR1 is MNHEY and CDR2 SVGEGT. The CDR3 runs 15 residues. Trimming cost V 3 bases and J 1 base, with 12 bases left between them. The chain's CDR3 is CASSYRAKGNTEAFF. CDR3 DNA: TGTGCCAGCAGTTATCGTGCAAAGGGGAACACTGAAGCTTTCTTT.

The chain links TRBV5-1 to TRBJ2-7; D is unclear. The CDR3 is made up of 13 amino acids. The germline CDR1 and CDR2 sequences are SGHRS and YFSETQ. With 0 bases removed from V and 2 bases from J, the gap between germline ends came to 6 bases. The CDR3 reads CASSLETAYEQYF. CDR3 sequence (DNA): TGCGCCAGCAGCTTGGAAACAGCCTACGAGCAGTACTTC.

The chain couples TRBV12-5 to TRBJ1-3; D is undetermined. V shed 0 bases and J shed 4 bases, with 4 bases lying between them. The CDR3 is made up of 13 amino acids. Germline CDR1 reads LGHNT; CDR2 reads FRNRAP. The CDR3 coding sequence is TGTGCTAGTGGTTTGGTAGGGGGAAACACCATATATTTT. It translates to CASGLVGGNTIYF. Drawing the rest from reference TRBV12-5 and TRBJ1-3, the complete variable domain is DARVTQTPRHKVTEMGQEVTMRCQPILGHNTVFWYRQTMMQGLELLAYFRNRAPLDDSGMPKDRFSAEMPDATLATLKIQPSEPRDSAVYFCASGLVGGNTIYFGEGSWLTVV.

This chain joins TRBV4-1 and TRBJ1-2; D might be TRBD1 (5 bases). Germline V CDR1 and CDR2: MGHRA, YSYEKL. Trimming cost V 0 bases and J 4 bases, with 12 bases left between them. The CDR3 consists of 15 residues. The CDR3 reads CASSQDPGSPYGYTF. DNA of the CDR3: TGCGCCAGCAGCCAAGACCCAGGGAGTCCCTATGGCTACACCTTC.